This T cell receptor beta chain was captured in a study of metastatic and nonmetastatic thyroid tumors. There are a few counts of this clone. The CDR3 totals 13 residues. The V and J ends lost 5 bases and 10 bases, in that order; junction bases with no gene match: 4. CDR1 is SGHTA, CDR2 FQGNSA, per germline. From the PCR reads, TCRdb re-called clones with MiXCR. The repertoire holds nearly 25,000 clones, 13% seen once, with around an eighth in the top ten. Thyroid surgery was performed in patients who had received no treatment beforehand. The material sequenced was blood. This chain links TRBV7-2 with TRBJ1-6; 8 nucleotides match TRBD1. The source of this sequence is a female donor with papillary thyroid cancer or a benign thyroid nodule (not recorded which). Some clones in this sample may be carry-over from other donors' samples. CDR3 bases: TGTGCCAGCAGCCTGACAGGGGAGTCACCCCTCCACTTT. Translation gives CASSLTGESPLHF.